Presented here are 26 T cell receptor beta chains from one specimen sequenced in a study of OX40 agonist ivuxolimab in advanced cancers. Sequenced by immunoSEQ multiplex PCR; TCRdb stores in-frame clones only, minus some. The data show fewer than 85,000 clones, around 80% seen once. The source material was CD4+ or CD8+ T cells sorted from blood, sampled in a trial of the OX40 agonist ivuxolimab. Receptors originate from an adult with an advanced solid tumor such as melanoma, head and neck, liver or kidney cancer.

The CDR3 sequence: CASRPPGHYSNQPQHF. DNA for the CDR3: TGTGCCAGTAGGCCCCCCGGACACTATAGCAATCAGCCCCAGCATTTT. V and J are TRBV19 and TRBJ1-5; maybe TRBD1 (5 bases). The CDR3 consists of 16 residues. Germline loops: CDR1 LNHDA, CDR2 SQIVND (reference sequence). V was shortened by 6 bases and J by 0 bases, with 15 bases between the two germline ends.

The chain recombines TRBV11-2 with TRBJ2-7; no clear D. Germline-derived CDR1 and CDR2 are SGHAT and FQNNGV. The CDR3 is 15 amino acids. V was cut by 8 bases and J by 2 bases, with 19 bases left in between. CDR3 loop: CASAEQSVAAYEQYF. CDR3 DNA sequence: TGTGCCAGCGCAGAACAGAGCGTGGCTGCCTACGAGCAGTACTTC.

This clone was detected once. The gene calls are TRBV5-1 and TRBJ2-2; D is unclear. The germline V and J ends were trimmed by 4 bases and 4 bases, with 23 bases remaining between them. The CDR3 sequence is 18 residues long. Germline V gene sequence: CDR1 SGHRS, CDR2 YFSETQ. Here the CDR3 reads CASSPSRRELVATGELFF. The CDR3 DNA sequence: TGCGCCAGCAGCCCCTCGCGGCGAGAATTAGTGGCCACCGGGGAGCTGTTTTTT.

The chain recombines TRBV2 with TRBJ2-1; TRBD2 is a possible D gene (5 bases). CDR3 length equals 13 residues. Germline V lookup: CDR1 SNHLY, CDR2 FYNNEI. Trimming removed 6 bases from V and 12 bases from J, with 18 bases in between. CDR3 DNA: TGTGCCAGCAGGCGCCGGGATACCCTGGGGCAGTTCTTC. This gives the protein CASRRRDTLGQFF. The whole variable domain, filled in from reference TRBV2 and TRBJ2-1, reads EPEVTQTPSHQVTQMGQEVILRCVPISNHLYFYWYRQILGQKVEFLVSFYNNEISEKSEIFDDQFSVERPDGSNFTLKIRSTKLEDSAMYFCASRRRDTLGQFFGPGTRLTVL.

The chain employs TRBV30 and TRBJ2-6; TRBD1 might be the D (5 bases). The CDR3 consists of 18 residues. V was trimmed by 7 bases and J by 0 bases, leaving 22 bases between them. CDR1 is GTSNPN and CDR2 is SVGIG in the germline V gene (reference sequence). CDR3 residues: CALSSNRIPRSGANVLTF. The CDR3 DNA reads TGTGCCTTATCTTCAAACAGGATTCCCCGCTCTGGGGCCAACGTCCTGACTTTC.

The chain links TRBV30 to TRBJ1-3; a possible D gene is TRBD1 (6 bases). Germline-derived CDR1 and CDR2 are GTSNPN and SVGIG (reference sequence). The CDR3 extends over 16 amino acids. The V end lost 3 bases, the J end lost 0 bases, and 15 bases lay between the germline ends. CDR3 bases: TGTGCCTGGAGGACGGGGGGCAGGGGCTCTGGAAACACCATATATTTT. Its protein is CAWRTGGRGSGNTIYF. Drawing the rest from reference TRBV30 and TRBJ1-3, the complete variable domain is SQTIHQWPATLVQPVGSPLSLECTVEGTSNPNLYWYRQAAGRGLQLLFYSVGIGQISSEVPQNLSASRPQDRQFILSSKKLLLSDSGFYLCAWRTGGRGSGNTIYFGEGSWLTVV.

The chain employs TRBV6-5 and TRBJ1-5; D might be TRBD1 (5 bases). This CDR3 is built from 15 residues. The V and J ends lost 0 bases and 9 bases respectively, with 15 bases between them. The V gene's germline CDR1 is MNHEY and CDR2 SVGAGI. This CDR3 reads CASSYSGRGPGPQHF. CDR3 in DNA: TGTGCCAGCAGTTACTCGGGACGGGGACCGGGGCCCCAGCATTTT.

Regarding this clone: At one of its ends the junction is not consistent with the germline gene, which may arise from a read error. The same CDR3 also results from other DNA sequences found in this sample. CDR3 region: CASSLGLNTEAFF. The CDR3, as DNA: TGTGCCAGCAGCTTAGGGCTGAACACTGAAGCTTTCTTT. This chain connects TRBV5-1 to TRBJ1-1; D gene uncertain. The CDR3 has 13 amino acids. The germline CDR1 and CDR2 sequences are SGHRS and YFSETQ.

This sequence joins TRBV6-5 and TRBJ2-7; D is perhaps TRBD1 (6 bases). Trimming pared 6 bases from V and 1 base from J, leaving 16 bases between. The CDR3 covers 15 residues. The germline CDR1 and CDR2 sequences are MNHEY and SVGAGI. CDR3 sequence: CASRSRGGESYEQYF. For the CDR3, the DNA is TGTGCCAGCAGGTCCAGGGGCGGAGAGTCCTACGAGCAGTACTTC.

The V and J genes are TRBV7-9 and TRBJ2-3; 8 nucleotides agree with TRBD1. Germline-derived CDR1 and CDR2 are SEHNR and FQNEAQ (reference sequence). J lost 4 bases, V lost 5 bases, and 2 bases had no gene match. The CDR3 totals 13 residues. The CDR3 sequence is CASSMTGADTQYF. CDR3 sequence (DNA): TGTGCCAGCAGCATGACAGGGGCAGATACGCAGTATTTT. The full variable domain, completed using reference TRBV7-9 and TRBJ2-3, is DTGVSQNPRHKITKRGQNVTFRCDPISEHNRLYWYRQTLGQGPEFLTYFQNEAQLEKSRLLSDRFSAERPKGSFSTLEIQRTEQGDSAMYLCASSMTGADTQYFGPGTRLTVL.

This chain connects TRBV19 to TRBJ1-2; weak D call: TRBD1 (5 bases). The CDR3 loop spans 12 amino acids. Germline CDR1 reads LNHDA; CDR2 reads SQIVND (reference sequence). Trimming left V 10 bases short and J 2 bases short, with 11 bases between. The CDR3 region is CATRGGNYGYTF. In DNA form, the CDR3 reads TGTGCCACAAGGGGCGGAAACTATGGCTACACCTTC.

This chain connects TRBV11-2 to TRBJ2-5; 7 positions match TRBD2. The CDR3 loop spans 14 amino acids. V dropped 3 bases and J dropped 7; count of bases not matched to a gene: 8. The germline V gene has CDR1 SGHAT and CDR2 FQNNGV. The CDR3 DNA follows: TGTGCCAGCAGCTTCTCCGGGACGGGGGGGACCCAGTACTTC. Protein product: CASSFSGTGGTQYF. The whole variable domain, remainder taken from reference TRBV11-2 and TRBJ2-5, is EAGVAQSPRYKIIEKRQSVAFWCNPISGHATLYWYQQILGQGPKLLIQFQNNGVVDDSQLPKDRFSAERLKGVDSTLKIQPAKLEDSAVYLCASSFSGTGGTQYFGPGTRLLVL.

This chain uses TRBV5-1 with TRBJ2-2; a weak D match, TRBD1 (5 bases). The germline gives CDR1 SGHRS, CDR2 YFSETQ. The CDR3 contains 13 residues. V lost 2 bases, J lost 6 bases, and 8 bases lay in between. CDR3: CASSFEGAGELFF. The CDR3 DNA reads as TGCGCCAGCAGCTTCGAAGGGGCCGGGGAGCTGTTTTTT.

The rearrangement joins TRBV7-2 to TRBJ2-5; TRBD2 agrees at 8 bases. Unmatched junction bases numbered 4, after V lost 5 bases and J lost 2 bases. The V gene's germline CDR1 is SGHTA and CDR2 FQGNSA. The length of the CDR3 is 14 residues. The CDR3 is CASSGAGGQETQYF. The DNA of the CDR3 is TGTGCCAGCAGCGGGGCGGGAGGTCAAGAGACCCAGTACTTC.

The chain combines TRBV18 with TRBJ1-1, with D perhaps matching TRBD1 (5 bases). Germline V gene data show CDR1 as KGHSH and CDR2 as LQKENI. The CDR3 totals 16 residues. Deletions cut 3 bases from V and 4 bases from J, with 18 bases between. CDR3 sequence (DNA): TGTGCCAGCTCACCGATATCTGCCCGGAGGGGCACTGAAGCTTTCTTT. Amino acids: CASSPISARRGTEAFF.

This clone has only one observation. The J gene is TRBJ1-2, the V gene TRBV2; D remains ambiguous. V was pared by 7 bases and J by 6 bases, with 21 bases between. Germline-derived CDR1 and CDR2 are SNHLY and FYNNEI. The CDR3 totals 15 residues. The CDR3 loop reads CASIGEPYQAHGYTF. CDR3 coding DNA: TGTGCCAGCATCGGAGAGCCGTATCAGGCCCATGGCTACACCTTC.

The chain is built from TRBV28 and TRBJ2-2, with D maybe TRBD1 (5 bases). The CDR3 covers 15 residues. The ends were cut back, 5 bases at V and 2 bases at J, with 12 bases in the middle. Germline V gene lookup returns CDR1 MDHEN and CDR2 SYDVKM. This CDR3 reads CASSPPGFNTGELFF. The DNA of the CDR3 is TGTGCCAGCAGTCCCCCAGGGTTCAACACCGGGGAGCTGTTTTTT.

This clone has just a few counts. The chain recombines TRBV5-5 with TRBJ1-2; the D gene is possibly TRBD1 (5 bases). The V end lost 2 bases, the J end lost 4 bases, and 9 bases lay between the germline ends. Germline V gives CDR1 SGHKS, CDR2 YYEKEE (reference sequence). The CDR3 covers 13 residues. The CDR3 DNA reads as TGTGCCAGCAGCTTCCCGGGGGTCTATGGCTACACCTTC. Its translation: CASSFPGVYGYTF. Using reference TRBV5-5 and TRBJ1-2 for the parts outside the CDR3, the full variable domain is DAGVTQSPTHLIKTRGQQVTLRCSPISGHKSVSWYQQVLGQGPQFIFQYYEKEERGRGNFPDRFSARQFPNYSSELNVNALLLGDSALYLCASSFPGVYGYTFGSGTRLTVV.

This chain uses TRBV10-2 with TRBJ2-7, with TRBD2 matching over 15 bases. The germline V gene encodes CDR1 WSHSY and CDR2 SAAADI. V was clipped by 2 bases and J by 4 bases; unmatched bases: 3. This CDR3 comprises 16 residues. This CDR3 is CASSEGLAGGPYEQYF. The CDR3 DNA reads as TGCGCCAGCAGTGAGGGACTAGCGGGAGGGCCATACGAGCAGTACTTC.

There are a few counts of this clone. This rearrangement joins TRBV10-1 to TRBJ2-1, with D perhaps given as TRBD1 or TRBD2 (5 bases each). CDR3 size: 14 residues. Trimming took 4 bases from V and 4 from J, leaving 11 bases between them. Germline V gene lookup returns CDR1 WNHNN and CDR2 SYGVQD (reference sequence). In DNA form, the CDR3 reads TGCGCCAGCAGTGGAGGGGCGGTTTACAATGAGCAGTTCTTC. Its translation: CASSGGAVYNEQFF.

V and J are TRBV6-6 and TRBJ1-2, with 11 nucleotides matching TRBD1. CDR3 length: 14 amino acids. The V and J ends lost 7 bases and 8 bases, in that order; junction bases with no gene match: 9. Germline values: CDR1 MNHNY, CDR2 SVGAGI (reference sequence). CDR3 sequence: CASMTGTGGAGYTF. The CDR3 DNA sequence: TGTGCCAGCATGACCGGGACAGGGGGAGCCGGCTACACCTTC.

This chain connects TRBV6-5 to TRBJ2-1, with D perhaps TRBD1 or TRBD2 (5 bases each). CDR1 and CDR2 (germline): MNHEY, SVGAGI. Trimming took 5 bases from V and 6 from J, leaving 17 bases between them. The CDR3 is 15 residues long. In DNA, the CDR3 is TGTGCCAGCAGTAGAAGGGACCGGATCTCCAATGAGCAGTTCTTC. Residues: CASSRRDRISNEQFF.

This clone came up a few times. DNA for the CDR3: TGTGCCAGCAGTCCCCGCTCCTACGAGCAGTACTTC. Its protein is CASSPRSYEQYF. This chain joins TRBV6-1 and TRBJ2-7; D is ambiguous. V was shortened by 5 bases and J by 0 bases, with 5 bases between the two germline ends. This CDR3 has 12 amino acids. Germline CDR1 reads MNHNS; CDR2 reads SASEGT.

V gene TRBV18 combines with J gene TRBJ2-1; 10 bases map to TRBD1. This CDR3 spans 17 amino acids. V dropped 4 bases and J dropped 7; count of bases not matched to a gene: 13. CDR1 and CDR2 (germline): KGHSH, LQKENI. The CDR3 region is CASSLLGGTGVRNEQFF. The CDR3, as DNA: TGTGCCAGCTCACTCCTAGGTGGGACAGGGGTCAGGAATGAGCAGTTCTTC.

The CDR3 loop is CASSYRDRVTDTQYF. DNA for the CDR3: TGCGCCAGCAGCTACCGGGACAGGGTTACAGATACGCAGTATTTT. The gene calls are TRBV5-1 and TRBJ2-3, with 9 positions matching TRBD1. The trim removed 3 bases at V and 3 bases at J, leaving 5 bases unmatched. CDR3 length equals 15 residues. Germline V gene sequence: CDR1 SGHRS, CDR2 YFSETQ.

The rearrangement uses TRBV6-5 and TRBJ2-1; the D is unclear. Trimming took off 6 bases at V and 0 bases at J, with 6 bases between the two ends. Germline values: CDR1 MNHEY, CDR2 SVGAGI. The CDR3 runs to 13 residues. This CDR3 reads CASRVFSYNEQFF. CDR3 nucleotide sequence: TGTGCCAGCAGAGTCTTCTCCTACAATGAGCAGTTCTTC.